These 21 T cell receptor beta chains were sequenced from one sample in a study of cytomegalovirus exposure and HLA in healthy donors. The PCR contained 60 Vbeta and 13 Jbeta primers. Measured with immunoSEQ multiplex PCR; TCRdb has only the in-frame clones, and not every one. This table has roughly 100,000 clones, about 16% appearing once. The source material was PBMCs. These receptors all stem from a female donor in good health and CMV-seronegative.

The J gene is TRBJ1-3, the V gene TRBV14, with unresolved D. Deletions cut 4 bases from V and 8 bases from J, with 6 bases between. The germline V gene encodes CDR1 SGHDN and CDR2 FVKESK. The CDR3 covers 11 residues. For the CDR3, the DNA is TGTGCCAGCAGCCTTCCTGACACCATATATTTT. Translated, it gives CASSLPDTIYF.

The gene calls are TRBV5-1 and TRBJ2-7; possibly TRBD1 for D (6 bases). The J call could be wrong; TRBJ2-1 is a better fit for the DNA end. The length of the CDR3 is 14 residues. CDR1 is SGHRS, CDR2 YFSETQ, per germline. The CDR3 loop is CASSSGTLSYEQFF. In DNA form, the CDR3 reads TGCGCCAGCAGCTCCGGGACACTTTCCTACGAGCAGTTCTTC.

The J gene is TRBJ2-5, the V gene TRBV28; 14 positions agree with TRBD2. This CDR3 region has 17 residues. Germline V gene sequence: CDR1 MDHEN, CDR2 SYDVKM. The V and J ends lost 7 bases and 5 bases, in that order; junction bases with no gene match: 12. CDR3 nucleotides: TGTGCCAGCAAGAAGACTAGCGGGGGGGGCGGTGGGGAGACCCAGTACTTC. Its translation is CASKKTSGGGGGETQYF. Supplemented by reference TRBV28 and TRBJ2-5, the full variable domain reads DVKVTQSSRYLVKRTGEKVFLECVQDMDHENMFWYRQDPGLGLRLIYFSYDVKMKEKGDIPEGYSVSREKKERFSLILESASTNQTSMYLCASKKTSGGGGGETQYFGPGTRLLVL.

This clone has just a few counts. This chain connects TRBV30 to TRBJ2-7; 9 bases are a match to TRBD2. Germline CDR1 GTSNPN, CDR2 SVGIG (reference sequence). The trim removed 6 bases at V and 0 bases at J, leaving 6 bases unmatched. The CDR3 length is 14 residues. In DNA, the CDR3 is TGTGCCTGCTCCTTGCGGGAGGGCTCCTACGAGCAGTACTTC. Its translation is CACSLREGSYEQYF.

The CDR3 loop reads CASSEAGQGAGQPQHF. As DNA, the CDR3 is TGTGCCAGCAGTGAAGCGGGACAGGGGGCGGGGCAGCCCCAGCATTTT. This chain joins TRBV6-1 and TRBJ1-5; 12 bases fit TRBD1. In germline, CDR1 is MNHNS, CDR2 SASEGT. CDR3 length: 16 residues. Trimming took 0 bases from V and 7 from J; bases not matched to a gene: 4.

This clone came up a few times. The rearrangement uses TRBV4-3 and TRBJ2-5, with D unresolved. Germline V gene lookup returns CDR1 LGHNA and CDR2 YSLEER. The CDR3 runs 13 residues. V lost 0 bases and J 4 bases, leaving 6 bases between the germline ends. The CDR3 loop is CASSQDLRETQYF. The CDR3 DNA follows: TGCGCCAGCAGCCAAGATCTACGAGAGACCCAGTACTTC.

The J gene is TRBJ2-7, the V gene TRBV5-6; TRBD2 matches at 7 bases. The CDR3 length is 14 residues. Germline-derived CDR1 and CDR2 are SGHDT and YYEEEE. Losses at the gene ends were 4 bases for V and 2 bases for J; bases not matched to a gene: 6. The chain's CDR3 is CASSVMGRAYEQYF. The CDR3 region has the DNA TGTGCCAGCAGCGTCATGGGGAGGGCCTACGAGCAGTACTTC.

This clone appeared a few times. The CDR3 is CASSLIDEQYF. Here the CDR3 DNA reads TGTGCCAGCAGCTTAATCGACGAGCAGTACTTC. The chain is built from TRBV7-3 and TRBJ2-7, with D unclear. Trimming shortened V by 1 base and J by 5 bases, and 3 bases separated the two germline ends. Per the germline V gene, CDR1 is SGHTA and CDR2 is FQGTGA. This CDR3 is 11 amino acids long.

J is TRBJ1-2 and V is TRBV20-1; D may be TRBD1 (5 bases). The CDR3 sequence is 11 residues long. Germline-derived CDR1 and CDR2 are DFQATT and SNEGSKA (reference sequence). The CDR3 nucleotides read TGCAGCGCCGGGGGGTACTATGGCTACACCTTC. This encodes CSAGGYYGYTF.

V is TRBV6-5 and J is TRBJ2-5; 7 nucleotides align to TRBD2. Germline loops: CDR1 MNHEY, CDR2 SVGAGI. There are 15 residues in the CDR3. The J segment lost 2 bases and the V segment lost 0 bases, leaving 3 bases of the junction unmatched. DNA of the CDR3: TGTGCCAGCAGTTACTCCATGCGGGGGCAAGAGACCCAGTACTTC. Protein sequence: CASSYSMRGQETQYF.

This clone was found a few times. The CDR3 here is CASSRDRTNSPLHF. DNA for the CDR3: TGCGCCAGCAGCCGGGACAGAACTAATTCACCCCTCCACTTT. The chain joins TRBV5-1 to TRBJ1-6; 7 bases match TRBD1. The CDR3 consists of 14 residues. Trimming cost V 4 bases and J 6 bases; bases outside gene matches: 4. The V gene's germline CDR1 is SGHRS and CDR2 YFSETQ.

The rearrangement uses TRBV28 and TRBJ2-3; 10 bases agree with TRBD2. The CDR3 runs 19 residues. With V trimmed by 3 bases and J by 6 bases, 18 bases remained unmatched. CDR1 MDHEN and CDR2 SYDVKM come from the germline V gene. The chain's CDR3 is CASSLVLAGAGGGSDTQYF. Written as DNA, the CDR3 is TGTGCCAGCAGTTTGGTCCTAGCGGGAGCGGGGGGAGGATCGGATACGCAGTATTTT.

This clone was found a few times. In nucleotides, the CDR3 is TGTGCCAGCAGCTCTACGACTACGGTC. This translates into CASSSTTTV. The V gene is TRBV7-2, the J gene TRBJ2-7; a possible D gene is TRBD2 (5 bases). The CDR3 covers 9 residues. Germline assignment: CDR1 SGHTA and CDR2 FQGNSA.

This clone was seen a handful of times. The chain recombines TRBV11-2 with TRBJ2-1; the match to TRBD1 covers 7 bases. Trimming took 4 bases from V and 6 from J; bases not matched to a gene: 12. Per germline, CDR1 SGHAT and CDR2 FQNNGV. The CDR3 is made up of 16 amino acids. Here the CDR3 reads CASSYRRDSYFNEQFF. In DNA form, the CDR3 reads TGTGCCAGCAGCTATCGCAGGGACAGCTACTTCAATGAGCAGTTCTTC.

This rearrangement joins TRBV5-6 to TRBJ2-5; 11 nucleotides line up with TRBD2. Germline V gene sequence: CDR1 SGHDT, CDR2 YYEEEE. The CDR3 is 17 amino acids. V lost 4 bases and J lost 2; bases outside the gene matches: 10. The CDR3 here is CASSADRLAGLQETQYF. In DNA, the CDR3 is TGTGCCAGCAGCGCTGACCGACTAGCGGGGCTTCAAGAGACCCAGTACTTC.

In its sample, this clone was seen a few times. The chain has TRBV9 and TRBJ2-1; possible D gene TRBD1, 6 bases. Germline V gene sequence: CDR1 SGDLS, CDR2 YYNGEE. V was trimmed by 2 bases and J by 0 bases, leaving 9 bases between them. This CDR3 is built from 15 residues. CDR3 loop: CASSVTGSSYNEQFF. Written as DNA, the CDR3 is TGTGCCAGCAGCGTTACAGGGAGCTCCTACAATGAGCAGTTCTTC.

This clone was seen a few times. The chain employs TRBV29-1 and TRBJ1-1, with 7 bases fitting TRBD1. This CDR3 is 12 amino acids long. Germline CDR1 SQVTM, CDR2 ANQGSEA. J was trimmed by 10 bases and V by 6 bases; bases with no gene match: 11. In DNA form, the CDR3 reads TGCAGCGTGGGACAGCTCCCAGGAGGAGCTTTCTTT. It translates to CSVGQLPGGAFF.

The rearrangement joins TRBV15 to TRBJ1-4; D not certain. Germline CDR1 is LNHNV and CDR2 is YYDKDF (reference sequence). V shed 4 bases and J shed 0 bases, with 9 bases lying between them. This CDR3 has 15 residues. CDR3 nucleotide sequence: TGTGCCACCAGCAAAAGACTCTCAACTAATGAAAAACTGTTTTTT. Its protein is CATSKRLSTNEKLFF.

The chain has TRBV11-2 and TRBJ2-7; 8 bases agree with TRBD2. The trim removed 3 bases at V and 6 bases at J, leaving 16 bases unmatched. The CDR3 runs to 17 residues. Looked up from germline, CDR1 is SGHAT and CDR2 is FQNNGV. CDR3 in amino acids: CASSLFSLSREGSEQYF. CDR3 bases: TGTGCCAGCAGCTTGTTTAGCCTCAGCCGGGAGGGCTCCGAGCAGTACTTC.

This clone came up a few times. The chain has TRBV10-3 and TRBJ1-2; possibly TRBD1 for D (5 bases). Germline CDR1 is ENHRY and CDR2 is SYGVKD. V dropped 0 bases and J dropped 8 bases, with 13 bases sitting between them. The CDR3 is 14 amino acids. The CDR3 reads CAISESQASGGYTF. CDR3 DNA: TGTGCCATCAGTGAGTCACAGGCAAGTGGCGGCTACACCTTC.

The chain recombines TRBV4-3 with TRBJ1-2; maybe TRBD1 (6 bases). The V and J ends lost 1 base and 3 bases respectively, with 9 bases between them. Germline V gene sequence: CDR1 LGHNA, CDR2 YSLEER. The CDR3 sequence is 14 residues long. The CDR3 DNA reads as TGCGCCAGCAGCCAAGCGGCAGGGGACTATGGCTACACCTTC. Amino acid sequence: CASSQAAGDYGYTF.